This T cell receptor (beta chain) is from a study of blood T cell repertoires in COVID-19. Study at large: Acute and convalescent COVID-19 specimens originated in the United States, Italy and Spain. In each case, the material was cDNA or gDNA derived from T cells, B-cell-depleted T cells, or PBMCs.

Authors' processing steps: Researchers report that nucleated cell counts were estimated from reference gene primer amplification. Sequenced by immunoSEQ multiplex PCR; TCRdb stores in-frame clones only, minus some. The D gene and trimming were derived from the DNA, and the V and J assignments and clone size from that table. Of roughly 200,000 clones detected, approximately 90% appear once; the ten largest clones hold 20% to 25%. This TCR was recovered from a man between 60 and 70 years old with active or convalescent COVID-19. Input material: peripheral blood.

CDR3 nucleotide sequence: TGCGCCAGCAGCTACTCCGGAGACACTGAAGCTTTCTTT. Translated: CASSYSGDTEAFF. The V gene is TRBV4-1, the J gene TRBJ1-1; D uncertain. The germline CDR1 and CDR2 sequences are MGHRA and YSYEKL. The CDR3 contains 13 residues. Trimming shortened V by 5 bases and J by 3 bases, and 10 bases separated the two germline ends.